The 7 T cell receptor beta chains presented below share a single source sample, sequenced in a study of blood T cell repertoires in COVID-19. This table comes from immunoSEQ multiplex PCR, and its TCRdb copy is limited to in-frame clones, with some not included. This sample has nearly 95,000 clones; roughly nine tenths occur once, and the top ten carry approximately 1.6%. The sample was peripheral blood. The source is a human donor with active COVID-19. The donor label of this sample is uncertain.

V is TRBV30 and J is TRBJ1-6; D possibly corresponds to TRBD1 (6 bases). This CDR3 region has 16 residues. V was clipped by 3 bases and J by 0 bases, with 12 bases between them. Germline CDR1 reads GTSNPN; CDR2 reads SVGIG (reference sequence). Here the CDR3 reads CAWSEGVLSYNSPLHF. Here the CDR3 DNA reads TGTGCCTGGAGCGAGGGGGTTCTCTCCTATAATTCACCCCTCCACTTT.

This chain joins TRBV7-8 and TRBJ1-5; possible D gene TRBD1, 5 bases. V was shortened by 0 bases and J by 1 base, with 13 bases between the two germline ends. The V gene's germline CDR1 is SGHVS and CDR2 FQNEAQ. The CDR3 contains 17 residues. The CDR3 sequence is CASSLANRRRSNQPQHF. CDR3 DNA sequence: TGTGCCAGCAGCTTAGCCAACAGGAGAAGGAGCAATCAGCCCCAGCATTTT.

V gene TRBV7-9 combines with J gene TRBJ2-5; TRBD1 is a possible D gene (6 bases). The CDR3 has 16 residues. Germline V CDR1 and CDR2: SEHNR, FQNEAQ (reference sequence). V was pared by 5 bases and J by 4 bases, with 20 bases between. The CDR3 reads CASSPVGAGELETQYF. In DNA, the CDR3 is TGTGCCAGCAGCCCTGTGGGGGCAGGGGAGTTAGAGACCCAGTACTTC. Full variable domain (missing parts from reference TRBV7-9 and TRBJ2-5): DTGVSQNPRHKITKRGQNVTFRCDPISEHNRLYWYRQTLGQGPEFLTYFQNEAQLEKSRLLSDRFSAERPKGSFSTLEIQRTEQGDSAMYLCASSPVGAGELETQYFGPGTRLLVL.

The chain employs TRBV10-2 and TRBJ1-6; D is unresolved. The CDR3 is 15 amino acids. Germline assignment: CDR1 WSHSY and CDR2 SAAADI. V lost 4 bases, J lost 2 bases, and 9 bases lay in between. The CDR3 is CASSVLGAYNSPLHF. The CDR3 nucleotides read TGCGCCAGCAGTGTGCTGGGCGCCTATAATTCACCCCTCCACTTT.

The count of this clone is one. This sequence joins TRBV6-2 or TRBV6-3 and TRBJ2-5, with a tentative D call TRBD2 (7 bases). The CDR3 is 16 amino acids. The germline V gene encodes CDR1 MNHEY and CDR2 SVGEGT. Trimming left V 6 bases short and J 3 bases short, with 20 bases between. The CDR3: CASSRRRGAGEETQYF. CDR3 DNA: TGTGCCAGCAGCCGACGCCGGGGGGCCGGGGAAGAGACCCAGTACTTC.

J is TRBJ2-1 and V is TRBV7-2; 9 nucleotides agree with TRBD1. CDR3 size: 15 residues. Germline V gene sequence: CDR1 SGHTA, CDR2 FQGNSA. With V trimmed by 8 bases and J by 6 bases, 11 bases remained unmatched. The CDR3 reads CASSTSGQGLNEQFF. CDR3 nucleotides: TGTGCCAGCTCCACCTCGGGACAGGGTCTCAATGAGCAGTTCTTC.

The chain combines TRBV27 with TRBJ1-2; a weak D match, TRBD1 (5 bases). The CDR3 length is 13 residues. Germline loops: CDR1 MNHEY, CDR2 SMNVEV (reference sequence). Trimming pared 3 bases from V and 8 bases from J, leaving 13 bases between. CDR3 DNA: TGTGCCAGCAGTTTGTTAGGGGCGGGAGGCTACACCTTC. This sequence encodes CASSLLGAGGYTF.